The next 10 T cell receptor beta chains were all read from a single sample in a study of OX40 agonist ivuxolimab in advanced cancers. Clones were sequenced by immunoSEQ multiplex PCR, and TCRdb holds only the in-frame ones, with some missing. The sample consists of tens of thousands of clones, roughly 90% of them appearing once. The starting material was CD4+ or CD8+ T cells sorted from blood, obtained in a trial of the OX40 agonist ivuxolimab. Receptors originate from an adult with an advanced solid tumor such as melanoma, head and neck, liver or kidney cancer.

The rearrangement joins TRBV15 to TRBJ1-4, with D possibly TRBD1 on 5 matching bases. This CDR3 spans 17 amino acids. V was shortened by 5 bases and J by 8 bases, with 24 bases between the two germline ends. Germline CDR1 is LNHNV and CDR2 is YYDKDF (reference sequence). The CDR3 loop reads CATSWVWGAGLEEKLFF. In DNA form, the CDR3 reads TGTGCCACCAGCTGGGTTTGGGGCGCGGGGTTAGAAGAAAAACTGTTTTTT.

V and J are TRBV7-9 and TRBJ1-5; the D is unclear. The CDR3 is made up of 12 amino acids. CDR1 is SEHNR and CDR2 is FQNEAQ in the germline V gene (reference sequence). Trimming took 8 bases from V and 2 from J, leaving 7 bases between them. The CDR3 region has the DNA TGTGCCAGCGCCGGGGGCAATCAGCCCCAGCATTTT. Translated, it gives CASAGGNQPQHF.

This clone has a single count. This chain links TRBV19 with TRBJ2-4; 10 positions match TRBD1. Germline CDR1 LNHDA, CDR2 SQIVND (reference sequence). The CDR3 is made up of 15 amino acids. V trimming: 5 bases; J trimming: 8 bases; junction bases outside the gene matches: 9. The CDR3 bases are TGTGCCAGTAGTTTGTGGACAGGGGGAAGGGACATTCAGTACTTC. This translates into CASSLWTGGRDIQYF.

The chain carries TRBV6-1 and TRBJ2-7; D may be TRBD1 or TRBD2 (5 bases each). V was pared by 4 bases and J by 2 bases, with 15 bases between. Germline CDR1 and CDR2: MNHNS and SASEGT. This CDR3 has 15 residues. In DNA, the CDR3 is TGTGCCAGCAGTGGATATGATCCGGGGCCCTACGAGCAGTACGTC. It specifies CASSGYDPGPYEQYV.

Only one count was recorded for this clone. This rearrangement joins TRBV5-6 to TRBJ1-4, with 9 bases matching TRBD1. The length of the CDR3 is 13 residues. Germline CDR1 reads SGHDT; CDR2 reads YYEEEE. V was pared by 3 bases and J by 8 bases, with 2 bases of the junction left unmatched. CDR3 DNA sequence: TGTGCCAGCAGCTGGGACAGGGACGAAAAACTGTTTTTT. Translating it yields CASSWDRDEKLFF.

The gene calls are TRBV9 and TRBJ1-1; D might be TRBD1 (6 bases). Trimming stripped 2 bases from V and 3 bases from J, with 8 bases between. CDR1 and CDR2 from the germline V gene are SGDLS and YYNGEE. The CDR3 extends over 13 amino acids. Written as DNA, the CDR3 is TGTGCCAGCAGCGTTGGGGGGCACACTGAAGCTTTCTTT. Its protein is CASSVGGHTEAFF.

The J gene is TRBJ2-7, the V gene TRBV11-2; D uncertain. CDR1 is SGHAT, CDR2 FQNNGV, per germline. The V end was cut by 5 bases, the J end by 3 bases, with 8 bases between. The CDR3 covers 12 residues. CDR3: CASSPDGYEQYV. CDR3 DNA: TGTGCCAGCAGCCCGGACGGCTACGAGCAGTACGTC.

The chain joins TRBV9 to TRBJ2-1; D unresolved. Trimming left V 1 base short and J 6 bases short, with 8 bases between. Germline values: CDR1 SGDLS, CDR2 YYNGEE. The CDR3 consists of 13 residues. Here the CDR3 DNA reads TGTGCCAGCAGCGTAACCCGTAGCAATGAGCAGTTCTTC. Protein: CASSVTRSNEQFF.

This chain uses TRBV7-9 with TRBJ2-5, with unresolved D. The CDR3 has 14 residues. V shed 5 bases and J shed 2 bases, with 12 bases lying between them. Germline CDR1 is SEHNR and CDR2 is FQNEAQ (reference sequence). The CDR3, as DNA: TGTGCCAGCAGCCACAAGCGTCGACAAGAGACCCAGTACTTC. Protein: CASSHKRRQETQYF.

The gene calls are TRBV13 and TRBJ2-7; 9 nucleotides agree with TRBD2. Per the germline V gene, CDR1 is PRHDT and CDR2 is FYEKMQ (reference sequence). Germline trimming cut 0 bases from V and 4 bases from J; bases unmatched to any gene: 4. CDR3 size: 15 residues. DNA of the CDR3: TGTGCCAGCAGCTTAGGGGCGGGAGGGGAGTACGAGCAGTACTTC. Amino acids: CASSLGAGGEYEQYF.